Given below is one T cell receptor beta chain in context. Its antigen is unidentified. These data come from a study of identical twins. Study results and caveats: The abundant beta clonotypes from cord blood had fewer insertions, and memory repertoires had none of this.

Template switching created a universal primer site, and the cDNA included unique molecular identifiers. MiXCR, applied by TCRdb to the 5' RACE reads, yields one record per CDR3 protein. The sample consists of hundreds of thousands of distinct CDR3 sequences, around 21% of them appearing once. Trimming removed 2 bases at V and 6 bases at J, with 5 bases between. The CDR3 covers 12 residues. The germline CDR1 and CDR2 sequences are SGHTA and FQGNSA. These data were likewise used in another study, on T cells expressing NK-cell markers. That report notes: Just one sequenced donor of eight was HCMV-seronegative, while seven were seropositive. In several experiments, an anti-gamma-delta TCR antibody restricted sorting to alpha-beta TCR T cells.

The chain is built from TRBV7-2 and TRBJ2-1; D gene unclear. Sample: PBMCs. The clonotype comes from a woman between 18 and 30 years old in good health. DNA for the CDR3: TGTGCCAGCAGCTTAACTACCAATGAGCAGTTCTTC. Amino acids: CASSLTTNEQFF.